This T cell receptor (beta chain) was recovered during a study of blood T cell repertoires in COVID-19 (dated by TCRdb to 2020 to 2021). As for the study more broadly: Collaborator samples came from the United States, Italy and Spain and covered acute and convalescent phases of COVID-19. The material from the prospective study consisted of cDNA or gDNA derived from T cells, B-cell-depleted T cells, or PBMCs. The dataset comprised deeply sampled blood TCRbeta repertoires from subjects exposed to, actively infected with, or recovered from COVID-19. The repertoires were made available in a free public database intended to serve as a resource for research on the immune response to SARS-CoV-2. Samples came from the ongoing ImmuneRACE study (first 160 participants) plus 1,254 subjects from 6 global collaborators. Sample metadata almost always included a de-identified subject ID, COVID-19 status, age in years and sex. HLA class I and class II types, where available, came from metadata supplied by the sample provider rather than from assay-based typing. Overall study outcomes, separate from this receptor: The amount of clinical and demographic metadata varied by source and participant and was provided uncurated.

In the prospective study, participants were about 18 to 89 years old, resided in about two dozen geographic areas of the United States, and were enrolled through a virtual design. Cohort assignment in the prospective study relied on participant-reported clinical history from a screening survey and a study questionnaire. A participant counted as exposed if, within 2 weeks of entering the study, that participant had been in contact with someone who had a PCR-confirmed or clinician-diagnosed COVID-19 case. Each participant in the prospective study had whole blood, serum and a nasopharyngeal or oropharyngeal swab collected by mobile phlebotomists. Additional blood draws and questionnaires over a 2-month period could optionally be provided by prospective study participants. Before DNA extraction, prospective study blood samples were shipped either frozen or at room temperature. Ends trimmed: V by 10 bases, J by 0 bases; bases unmatched to a gene: 11. The germline V gene gives CDR1 as ENHRY and CDR2 as SYGVKD. The CDR3 sequence holds 16 residues, the cysteine and phenylalanine included. The CDR3 DNA has 48 bases and is translated from base 1.

TCRbeta CDR3 regions were amplified from genomic DNA by means of the immunoSEQ Assay, a bias-controlled multiplex PCR. The published analysis was carried out like this. Within the assay, amplification of reference gene primers was used to estimate how many nucleated cells each sample contained. To quantify the absolute abundance of each unique TCRbeta CDR3 rearrangement, sequence reads were collapsed and filtered. For each sample, productive Simpson clonality was calculated by taking the square root of Simpson's diversity index across productive rearrangements. TCRdb took over this immuneACCESS table, retaining in-frame rearrangements with V and J assigned. Such tables are incomplete; in checked studies, under half of the missing clones stem from an unresolved V gene, and the remainder is unexplained. V and J calls and clone size come straight from that table; D and trimming were deduced from the DNA. The sample table contains hundreds of thousands of clones; only one count was recorded for more than 80% of them. The ten largest clonotypes hold less than 0.9% of the sample.

This clone was detected once. The target of this receptor is not known. Base qualities are not recorded, but no much larger clone differs from it by a single base. The receptor's source is a man aged 45-65 years who had been exposed to COVID-19. Specimen: PBMCs or T cells enriched from blood (not recorded which). The chain is made from TRBV10-3 and TRBJ1-5; the central 8 bases match TRBD1. The nucleotides are TGTGCCAGTGGTGGACAGGGTGGACATAGCAATCAGCCCCAGCATTTT. Protein translation: CASGGQGGHSNQPQHF.